Listed below are T cell receptor beta chains from one sample, sequenced in a study of T-cell reconstitution after alpha-beta-depleted transplantation in children. TCRdb reprocessed the PCR reads via MiXCR and lists one record per CDR3 protein. The table shows roughly 220,000 distinct CDR3 sequences, with 9.7% occurring only once. This material consisted of PBMCs from the stem cell graft donor, taken from the stem cell graft. All receptors derive from a human donor who donated a stem cell graft to a child with SCID. The CDR3 runs from the conserved cysteine through the conserved F or W. The order of the fields is clone size, V gene, J gene, D gene, CDR3 protein. The D gene is left open where the match is weak. For some rows the clone size is stated as once, few or many, or as a class when expanded; others skip it.

clone_size: many; v_call: TRBV20-1; j_call: TRBJ1-1; d_call: NA; cdr3_aa: CSASQRRNTEAFF
clone_size: many; v_call: TRBV6-4; j_call: TRBJ1-4; d_call: NA; cdr3_aa: CATLPRGAEDNEKLFF
clone_size: many; v_call: TRBV11-2; j_call: TRBJ2-1; d_call: NA; cdr3_aa: CASSLDRAPGGEQFF
clone_size: many; v_call: TRBV7-9; j_call: TRBJ2-5; d_call: TRBD1; cdr3_aa: CASSLTGTGGQETQYF
clone_size: many; v_call: TRBV2; j_call: TRBJ1-5; d_call: TRBD1; cdr3_aa: CASRRTGANNQPQHF
clone_size: many; v_call: TRBV6-2/TRBV6-3; j_call: TRBJ1-5; d_call: NA; cdr3_aa: CASSPGSRSGTQHF
clone_size: few; v_call: TRBV3-2; j_call: TRBJ2-6; d_call: NA; cdr3_aa: CASSFSLGAGRGANVLTF
clone_size: NA; v_call: TRBV20-1; j_call: TRBJ2-1; d_call: TRBD2; cdr3_aa: CSAARTSGSSLSSYNEQFF
clone_size: many; v_call: TRBV29-1; j_call: TRBJ1-1; d_call: TRBD1; cdr3_aa: CSGGQGDNTEAFF
clone_size: once; v_call: TRBV18; j_call: TRBJ2-2; d_call: NA; cdr3_aa: CASSPQENTGELFF
clone_size: many; v_call: TRBV27; j_call: TRBJ1-6; d_call: TRBD1; cdr3_aa: CASRPSHGTGIRTLHF
clone_size: NA; v_call: TRBV7-9; j_call: TRBJ2-7; d_call: NA; cdr3_aa: CASSRAPGEQYF
clone_size: NA; v_call: TRBV2; j_call: TRBJ1-3; d_call: TRBD1; cdr3_aa: CASTRGTGASSSGNTIYF
clone_size: many; v_call: TRBV5-1; j_call: TRBJ1-2; d_call: TRBD1; cdr3_aa: CASSGDRAGYTF
clone_size: many; v_call: TRBV20-1; j_call: TRBJ2-7; d_call: TRBD2; cdr3_aa: CSALGTSGETYEQYF
clone_size: many; v_call: TRBV29-1; j_call: TRBJ1-2; d_call: NA; cdr3_aa: CSTSDPNYGYTF
clone_size: many; v_call: TRBV3-1; j_call: TRBJ1-2; d_call: NA; cdr3_aa: CASYGERAGENYGYTF
clone_size: many; v_call: TRBV12-3/TRBV12-4; j_call: TRBJ2-7; d_call: NA; cdr3_aa: CASRGPAYEQYF
clone_size: many; v_call: TRBV7-2; j_call: TRBJ1-1; d_call: NA; cdr3_aa: CASSFWGWNTEAFF
clone_size: many; v_call: TRBV4-2; j_call: TRBJ1-2; d_call: NA; cdr3_aa: CASSQDRDYYGYTF
clone_size: many; v_call: TRBV5-1; j_call: TRBJ1-1; d_call: TRBD1; cdr3_aa: CASSLSDRGRTEAFF
clone_size: many; v_call: TRBV18; j_call: TRBJ1-5; d_call: TRBD1; cdr3_aa: CASSPQGADGQPQHF
clone_size: many; v_call: TRBV5-1; j_call: TRBJ2-1; d_call: NA; cdr3_aa: CATQGGDRYTDNEQFF
clone_size: many; v_call: TRBV24-1; j_call: TRBJ2-3; d_call: TRBD1; cdr3_aa: CATSGQGASTDTQYF
clone_size: many; v_call: TRBV11-2; j_call: TRBJ2-1; d_call: TRBD1; cdr3_aa: CASSGGTGVDEQFF